This TCR beta chain was captured in a study of control samples from healthy donors and cancer patients. Libraries were prepared by immunoSEQ multiplex PCR; TCRdb keeps only in-frame clonotypes and omits some of them. The table lists around 190,000 clones, roughly 90% of them singletons. CDR3 length: 13 residues. Trimming cost V 0 bases and J 9 bases, with 9 bases left between them. Germline values: CDR1 SGHDN, CDR2 FVKESK. The specimen was blood. J is TRBJ2-1 and V is TRBV14, with D perhaps matching TRBD1 (5 bases). The clonotype comes from a woman aged 45-65 years in good health. DNA of the CDR3: TGTGCCAGCAGCCAAGATCCAGGGCCTGAGCAGTTCTTC. Its translation: CASSQDPGPEQFF.